This T cell receptor (beta chain) was identified in a study of cytomegalovirus exposure and HLA in healthy donors. Study outcomes and limitations: Several of the most significant clusters appeared, in a later analysis, to be linked to common viral pathogens. Reported performance of the classifier showed diagnosis of cytomegalovirus status with high specificity and sensitivity.

Worth noting for this clone: Its antigen remains unknown.

CDR1 and CDR2 (germline): LNHNV, YYDKDF (reference sequence). Trimming pared 5 bases from V and 6 bases from J, leaving 11 bases between. The CDR3 length is 13 residues. As for the donors, each was a healthy bone marrow donor. Unrecorded immune exposures were likely, despite nominal health at sampling. This PCR relied on a set of 60 Vbeta primers and 13 Jbeta primers. The data were produced by immunoSEQ multiplex PCR, yet TCRdb's version contains in-frame clones alone and is incomplete. The sample consists of 99,000 or so clones, around 84% of them appearing once. This clonotype originated in a man aged 25-45 years in good health and CMV-seronegative. Input material: PBMCs. This chain links TRBV15 with TRBJ2-1, with D possibly matching TRBD1 (6 bases). Written as DNA, the CDR3 is TGTGCCACCAGCGGTCGGACAGTCAATGAGCAGTTCTTC. It is translated as CATSGRTVNEQFF.